This TCR beta chain was obtained from a study of T-cell reconstitution after alpha-beta-depleted transplantation in children. This sample's TCRbeta library carried unique molecular identifier barcodes. TCRdb re-derived calls from the PCR reads in MiXCR, one entry per CDR3 protein. Among approximately 500,000 distinct CDR3 sequences listed, about 10% were seen once. Germline CDR1 is DFQATT and CDR2 is SNEGSKA (reference sequence). Losses at the gene ends were 2 bases for V and 0 bases for J; bases not matched to a gene: 13. There are 18 residues in the CDR3. The TCR originated in a child younger than 10 with inherited bone marrow failure, due to receive a stem cell transplant. The starting material was PBMCs, obtained before TCRalphabeta/CD19-depleted stem cell transplant. The chain uses TRBV20-1 and TRBJ2-3; 8 positions agree with TRBD2. For the CDR3, the DNA is TGCAGTGCTAGAAAAGCTAGAACTAGCGGAACTAGCACAGATACGCAGTATTTT. Its translation is CSARKARTSGTSTDTQYF.